Listed below are T cell receptor beta chains from one sample, sequenced in a study of early T cells in non-severe SARS-CoV-2 infection. One entry per CDR3 protein results from TCRdb running MiXCR on the 5' RACE reads. The sample holds tens of thousands of distinct CDR3 sequences; 10% to 15% are singletons and the top ten take approximately 4.8%. Sample: whole blood. The source is an adult who was a healthcare worker with PCR-confirmed SARS-CoV-2 infection or an uninfected control (not recorded which). The CDR3 runs from the conserved cysteine through the conserved F or W. A D gene is named only where the DNA matches it firmly. The size field is filled for only some rows; it gives once, few, many or a size class.

clone_size | d_call | j_call | v_call | cdr3_aa | cdr3_nt
. | . | TRBJ2-5 | TRBV2 | CASSSGIETQYF | TGTGCCAGCAGTTCAGGGATCGAGACCCAGTACTTC
many | . | TRBJ1-2 | TRBV5-1 | CASSLGPGNYGYTF | TGCGCCAGCAGCTTGGGGCCAGGGAACTATGGCTACACCTTC
many | TRBD1 | TRBJ2-5 | TRBV7-6 | CASSKIWDRDRETQYF | TGTGCCAGCAGTAAGATCTGGGACAGGGATAGGGAGACCCAGTACTTC
many | . | TRBJ2-7 | TRBV12-3/TRBV12-4 | CASSLVSATYAGEQYF | TGTGCCAGCAGTTTAGTCTCTGCCACCTACGCGGGGGAGCAGTACTTC
many | . | TRBJ2-7 | TRBV4-1 | CASSQDRGAEQYF | TGCGCCAGCAGCCAAGACAGGGGAGCCGAGCAGTACTTC
many | . | TRBJ2-5 | TRBV6-5 | CASSPLRLAETQYF | TGTGCCAGCAGTCCGCTCCGCCTAGCTGAGACCCAGTACTTC
many | TRBD1 | TRBJ1-1 | TRBV29-1 | CSVGTGYAFF | TGCAGCGTTGGGACAGGTTACGCTTTCTTT
. | . | TRBJ2-1 | TRBV11-2 | CASSLGRGGEQFF | TGTGCCAGCAGCTTAGGGCGGGGCGGTGAGCAGTTCTTC
many | TRBD2 | TRBJ2-3 | TRBV6-2/TRBV6-3 | CASSYTRLADGTDTQYF | TGTGCCAGCAGTTACACGAGACTAGCTGATGGCACAGATACGCAGTATTTT
many | . | TRBJ1-4 | TRBV20-1 | CSASGQTGVGEKLFF | TGCAGTGCTAGTGGCCAAACAGGAGTCGGTGAAAAACTGTTTTTT
many | . | TRBJ2-1 | TRBV5-6 | CASSMGVYNEQFF | TGTGCCAGCAGCATGGGGGTTTACAATGAGCAGTTCTTC
many | TRBD1 | TRBJ1-2 | TRBV29-1 | CSGGTAYGYTF | TGCAGCGGCGGGACAGCGTATGGCTACACCTTC
many | . | TRBJ2-5 | TRBV7-2 | CASSSIVETQYF | TGTGCCAGCAGCTCCATTGTGGAGACCCAGTACTTC
many | . | TRBJ2-3 | TRBV12-3/TRBV12-4 | CASSRGRDTQYF | TGTGCCAGCAGCCGAGGTCGAGATACGCAGTATTTT
many | . | TRBJ1-5 | TRBV30 | CAWSVSRFGQSYQPQHF | TGTGCCTGGAGTGTAAGCCGCTTCGGACAGAGCTATCAGCCCCAGCATTTT
once | . | TRBJ1-2 | TRBV9 | CASSVAPADGYTF | TGTGCCAGCAGCGTAGCCCCCGCTGATGGCTACACCTTC
once | . | TRBJ2-5 | TRBV3-1 | CASSQEVLYQETQYF | TGTGCCAGCAGCCAAGAGGTCTTATACCAAGAGACCCAGTACTTC
many | . | TRBJ2-1 | TRBV20-1 | CSATERFEQFF | TGCAGTGCGACCGAACGCTTCGAGCAGTTCTTC
many | . | TRBJ2-7 | TRBV7-9 | CASSFPSQIHYEQYF | TGTGCCAGCAGCTTTCCCTCCCAGATCCACTACGAGCAGTACTTC
few | TRBD2 | TRBJ2-5 | TRBV9 | CASSVGSGGTQETQYF | TGTGCCAGCAGCGTAGGTAGCGGGGGGACCCAAGAGACCCAGTACTTC
many | . | TRBJ2-5 | TRBV5-1 | CASSLVGGQETQYF | TGCGCCAGCAGCTTGGTCGGGGGCCAAGAGACCCAGTACTTC
few | . | TRBJ1-1 | TRBV29-1 | CSVDRGSTEAFF | TGCAGCGTTGACAGGGGCTCAACGGAAGCTTTCTTT
many | TRBD2 | TRBJ2-5 | TRBV15 | CATSSGTSGGALTQETQYF | TGTGCCACCAGCAGTGGGACTAGCGGGGGGGCCCTAACCCAAGAGACCCAGTACTTC
few | . | TRBJ2-3 | TRBV7-9 | CASSSGTIGPDTQYF | TGTGCCAGCAGCTCCGGGACAATCGGGCCAGATACGCAGTATTTT
many | TRBD1 | TRBJ2-1 | TRBV19 | CASTAGQGARNEQFF | TGTGCCAGTACCGCCGGACAGGGGGCTCGCAATGAGCAGTTCTTC
many | . | TRBJ2-3 | TRBV11-2 | CASSLGGDLRADTQYF | TGTGCCAGCAGCTTAGGAGGGGACCTGCGGGCAGATACGCAGTATTTT
many | TRBD2 | TRBJ2-7 | TRBV7-9 | CASTFPTPSGGPLEQYF | TGTGCCAGCACCTTCCCCACCCCGAGCGGGGGCCCCTTAGAGCAGTACTTC
few | . | TRBJ2-7 | TRBV7-9 | CASSRTVRQYF | TGTGCCAGCAGCCGCACGGTCAGGCAGTACTTC
. | TRBD1 | TRBJ2-7 | TRBV5-1 | CASSLTGGGYEQYF | TGCGCCAGCAGCTTGACAGGGGGCGGGTACGAGCAGTACTTC
many | TRBD2 | TRBJ2-1 | TRBV20-1 | CSADLGGGAYNEQFF | TGCAGTGCTGACTTAGGCGGGGGGGCCTACAATGAGCAGTTCTTC